A selection of T cell receptor beta chains follows, all from one sample in a study of blood T cells in healthy people across ages. MiXCR was run by TCRdb on the 5' RACE reads, yielding one entry per CDR3 protein. The data show almost 550,000 distinct CDR3 sequences, less than 25% seen once. This same sample was also part of a study on T cells of mothers and their children.

What was sequenced was blood. The source is a boy aged 5-17 years in good health. The CDR3 runs from the conserved cysteine through the conserved F or W. The D gene is left open where the match is weak. Clone size is stated in some rows and not others, as once, few, many or a class when expanded.

size	V	J	D	DNA	CDR3
few	TRBV18	TRBJ2-1	-	TGTGCCAGCTCGTTAGGGGTTTTTGACTACAATGAGCAGTTCTTC	CASSLGVFDYNEQFF
-	TRBV28	TRBJ1-1	-	TGTGCCAGCACCCCAGGCGCAGGAGCTTTCTTT	CASTPGAGAFF
few	TRBV20-1	TRBJ2-7	-	TGCAGTGCTAGGCAGGGCATCGACGAGCAGTACTTC	CSARQGIDEQYF
-	TRBV27	TRBJ2-3	-	TGTGCCAGCAGCGGAATCCGCCTCACAGATACGCAGTATTTT	CASSGIRLTDTQYF
many	TRBV28	TRBJ1-4	-	TGTGCCAGCAGTTTTGCGGGGCCGGCTGAAAAACTGTTTTTT	CASSFAGPAEKLFF
few	TRBV12-3/TRBV12-4	TRBJ2-7	-	TGTGCCAGCAGTTTGGGCAGCTACTCCTACGAGCAGTACTTC	CASSLGSYSYEQYF
many	TRBV10-3	TRBJ2-3	-	TGTGCCATCAGTGTATCAGCGGTCACAGATACGCAGTATTTT	CAISVSAVTDTQYF
-	TRBV10-3	TRBJ2-7	-	TGTGCCATCAGTGAGCGGAGAGTCTCCTACGAGCAGTACTTC	CAISERRVSYEQYF
many	TRBV7-2	TRBJ2-2	TRBD2	TGTGCCAGCAGCGAACTAGCGGGAGATTATGCCGGGGAGCTGTTTTTT	CASSELAGDYAGELFF
-	TRBV7-9	TRBJ2-2	TRBD1	TGTGCCAGCAGGCGGGCGGACAGGCCGAACACCGGGGAGCTGTTTTTT	CASRRADRPNTGELFF
many	TRBV14	TRBJ1-4	-	TGTGCCAGCAGCCAAGATATCAGGGAAGGTGAAAAACTGTTTTTT	CASSQDIREGEKLFF
-	TRBV9	TRBJ1-1	TRBD1	TGTGCCAGCAGCCCCGGGACAGGTAGAAACACTGAAGCTTTCTTT	CASSPGTGRNTEAFF
-	TRBV6-1	TRBJ1-1	TRBD1	TGCGCCAGCACAGAACGATTGACAGGGAGGGGGGCTTTCTTT	CASTERLTGRGAFF
few	TRBV24-1	TRBJ1-5	TRBD1	TGTGCCACCAGTGATGGGACAGGGGTCGGCCAGCCCCAGCATTTT	CATSDGTGVGQPQHF
few	TRBV9	TRBJ2-1	TRBD2	TGTGCCAGCAGCGCAAATGCCCCGGGACTAGCGGGGATCAATGAGCAGTTCTTC	CASSANAPGLAGINEQFF
-	TRBV18	TRBJ2-1	TRBD1	TGTGCCAGCTGGACCGGAACAGGGGGCTACAATGAGCAGTTCTTC	CASWTGTGGYNEQFF
few	TRBV18	TRBJ1-2	-	TGTGCCAGCTCATCGGACAGTAACTATGGCTACACCTTC	CASSSDSNYGYTF
many	TRBV28	TRBJ2-7	-	TGTGCCAGCAGGGGCGGAGGGGAGAGCTCCTACGAGCAGTACTTC	CASRGGGESSYEQYF
few	TRBV2	TRBJ2-5	-	TGTGCCAGCAGCACATTATTGGGGGCCGGAGTCGAGACCCAGTACTTC	CASSTLLGAGVETQYF
-	TRBV7-9	TRBJ1-2	-	TGTGCCAGCAGCTCGATAAAATACGAAACAACTAACTATGGCTACACCTTC	CASSSIKYETTNYGYTF
few	TRBV12-3/TRBV12-4	TRBJ2-2	-	TGTGCCAGCAGCCCGGACTTTGGGGAGCTGTTTTTT	CASSPDFGELFF
few	TRBV30	TRBJ2-7	TRBD1	TGTGCCGGGACAGGGCTCAACGAGCAGTACTTC	CAGTGLNEQYF
-	TRBV6-2/TRBV6-3	TRBJ2-7	-	TGTGCCAGCAGTCACACTCCGGGACCCCAGGTGTACGAGCAGTACTTC	CASSHTPGPQVYEQYF
few	TRBV4-1	TRBJ2-5	TRBD2	TGCGCCAGCAGCCCGAGGATATTAGCGGGGGGAGGCGAACAGTACTTC	CASSPRILAGGGEQYF
few	TRBV27	TRBJ2-1	-	TGTGCCAGCAGTTTATCAGGGGTCAATGAGCAGTTCTTC	CASSLSGVNEQFF
few	TRBV18	TRBJ2-7	-	TGTGCCAGCTCACCTAGACAGGCCAAAACCTACGAGCAGTACTTC	CASSPRQAKTYEQYF
-	TRBV18	TRBJ1-2	TRBD1	TGTGCCAGCTCACCGGGACAGACCGAATACTATGGCTACACCTTC	CASSPGQTEYYGYTF
few	TRBV15	TRBJ2-5	TRBD2	TGTGCCACCAGCGGAACCGGGACTAGCGCAGAGACCCAGTACTTC	CATSGTGTSAETQYF
-	TRBV24-1	TRBJ2-1	-	TGTACCACCAGTGATCGACTAGTAGGTGAGCAGTTCTTC	CTTSDRLVGEQFF
-	TRBV14	TRBJ1-1	-	TGTGCCAGCAGCCATACGATTGGGGGTGAAGCTTTCTTT	CASSHTIGGEAFF
-	TRBV27	TRBJ1-5	TRBD1	TGTGCCAGCAGTTTAACAGGGGGCAACAATCAGCCCCAGCATTTT	CASSLTGGNNQPQHF
few	TRBV11-2	TRBJ2-1	TRBD2	TGTGCCAGCAGCTTAGATCTCAGCGGGAGGATCTACAATGAGCAGTTCTTC	CASSLDLSGRIYNEQFF
-	TRBV28	TRBJ2-5	TRBD1	TGTGCCAGCAGTTGGGACAGGGGGTTACAACAAGAGACCCAGTACTTC	CASSWDRGLQQETQYF
-	TRBV10-3	TRBJ2-7	-	TGTGCCATCAGTGAGTCGCGGGCCTACGAGCAGTACTTC	CAISESRAYEQYF
many	TRBV7-2	TRBJ2-1	-	TGTGCCAGCGGTTTTCGAAGGGGGGGTAATGAGCAGTTCTTC	CASGFRRGGNEQFF
few	TRBV6-1	TRBJ1-4	-	TGTGCCAGCAGCTTTCCGGGACGGATGAATGAAAAACTGTTTTTT	CASSFPGRMNEKLFF
-	TRBV11-2	TRBJ2-1	-	TGTGCCAGCAGCTTGGACACCTCGTATTCCAATGAGCAGTTCTTC	CASSLDTSYSNEQFF
few	TRBV28	TRBJ1-5	-	TGTGCCAGCAGTTCAGGTGCAGGAGGGGTTACCGGGAGAAGCAATCAGCCCCAGCATTTT	CASSSGAGGVTGRSNQPQHF
-	TRBV7-2	TRBJ1-1	-	TGTGCCAGCAGTAGGATGATGAGGACTGAAGCTTTCTTT	CASSRMMRTEAFF
-	TRBV28	TRBJ2-1	TRBD2	TGTGCCAGCAGTTCCGGGAGGGCCATGACGGATGAGCAGTTCTTC	CASSSGRAMTDEQFF
-	TRBV2	TRBJ2-3	-	TGTGCCAGCGGCAGGGGGGGAAGCACAGATACGCAGTATTTT	CASGRGGSTDTQYF
few	TRBV15	TRBJ1-4	-	TGTGCCACAGGGGAGGCAACTAATGAAAAACTGTTTTTT	CATGEATNEKLFF